This passage covers 27 T cell receptor beta chains from one sample sequenced in a study of cytomegalovirus exposure and HLA in healthy donors. The PCR was carried out with 60 Vbeta primers and 13 Jbeta primers. Produced via immunoSEQ multiplex PCR; TCRdb's table is partial and in-frame only. The sample has about 140,000 clones; around 75% are singletons. The specimen sequenced was PBMCs. The receptors here all came from a young man in good health and CMV-seropositive.

The chain uses TRBV25-1 and TRBJ2-7, with D possibly matching TRBD2 (6 bases). The CDR3 is made up of 14 amino acids. From germline, CDR1 is MGHDK and CDR2 SYGVNS. The V gene lost 6 bases and the J gene lost 2 bases, with 14 bases spanning the gap. The CDR3 DNA reads as TGTGCCAGCAGCACAGTGGGGGGACCCTACGAGCAGTACTTC. Amino acid sequence: CASSTVGGPYEQYF.

The CDR3, as DNA: TGTGCCAGCGAGGGGCTTTTTGAGGGGGCCTATGAGCAGTTCTTC. This translates into CASEGLFEGAYEQFF. The chain links TRBV28 to TRBJ2-1, with 7 nucleotides matching TRBD1. The ends lost 8 bases at V and 8 bases at J; junction bases unmatched: 15. Germline V lookup: CDR1 MDHEN, CDR2 SYDVKM. The CDR3 consists of 15 residues.

This clone showed up just a few times. The J gene is TRBJ1-1, the V gene TRBV28; 8 bases line up with TRBD1. With 4 bases clipped from V and 10 bases from J, the junction kept 5 bases outside the gene matches. In germline, CDR1 is MDHEN, CDR2 SYDVKM. The CDR3 is 12 residues long. CDR3 bases: TGTGCCAGCAGTTCGGACAGGGTAAGAGCTTTCTTT. Translated: CASSSDRVRAFF. The whole variable domain, remainder taken from reference TRBV28 and TRBJ1-1, is DVKVTQSSRYLVKRTGEKVFLECVQDMDHENMFWYRQDPGLGLRLIYFSYDVKMKEKGDIPEGYSVSREKKERFSLILESASTNQTSMYLCASSSDRVRAFFGQGTRLTVV.

The chain couples TRBV30 to TRBJ1-1, with D perhaps TRBD1 (5 bases). Germline V gives CDR1 GTSNPN, CDR2 SVGIG (reference sequence). The CDR3 has 13 amino acids. Trimming cost V 3 bases and J 4 bases, with 12 bases left between them. CDR3 DNA sequence: TGTGCCTGGAGCACCCAGGGTATCACTGAAGCTTTCTTT. Its protein product is CAWSTQGITEAFF.

This chain connects TRBV28 to TRBJ1-5; a weak D match, TRBD1 (5 bases). The CDR3 is 15 amino acids. In germline, CDR1 is MDHEN, CDR2 SYDVKM. Trimming shortened V by 3 bases and J by 1 base, and 10 bases separated the two germline ends. CDR3 coding DNA: TGTGCCAGCAGTTTTTCGGGGGGGAGCAATCAGCCCCAGCATTTT. Translated, it gives CASSFSGGSNQPQHF. The whole variable domain, remainder taken from reference TRBV28 and TRBJ1-5, is DVKVTQSSRYLVKRTGEKVFLECVQDMDHENMFWYRQDPGLGLRLIYFSYDVKMKEKGDIPEGYSVSREKKERFSLILESASTNQTSMYLCASSFSGGSNQPQHFGDGTRLSIL.

The rearrangement uses TRBV5-1 and TRBJ2-1; the match to TRBD1 covers 10 bases. CDR1 and CDR2 from the germline V gene are SGHRS and YFSETQ. With 0 bases clipped from V and 2 bases from J, the junction kept 5 bases outside the gene matches. CDR3 length: 17 residues. The CDR3 nucleotides are TGCGCCAGCAGCTTGGTAGTGACAGGGGGCCCCTACAATGAGCAGTTCTTC. It codes for CASSLVVTGGPYNEQFF.

V usage is TRBV6-5 and J usage is TRBJ2-2; 8 nucleotides align to TRBD1. V lost 4 bases to trimming and J lost 6 bases; unmatched junction nucleotides: 7. Germline V gene sequence: CDR1 MNHEY, CDR2 SVGAGI. The CDR3 sequence is 15 residues long. This CDR3 is CASSFWDRRPGELFF. The CDR3 DNA is TGTGCCAGCAGTTTTTGGGACAGGCGCCCCGGGGAGCTGTTTTTT.

Only a few counts were recorded for this clone. The chain is built from TRBV18 and TRBJ2-1; TRBD2 matches at 8 bases. The J segment lost 4 bases and the V segment lost 3 bases, leaving 14 bases of the junction unmatched. CDR1 and CDR2 (germline): KGHSH, LQKENI. There are 18 residues in the CDR3. The CDR3 here is CASSPIGSGTGLYNEQFF. The DNA of the CDR3 is TGTGCCAGCTCACCGATAGGTAGCGGGACCGGATTGTACAATGAGCAGTTCTTC. Supplemented by reference TRBV18 and TRBJ2-1, the full variable domain reads NAGVMQNPRHLVRRRGQEARLRCSPMKGHSHVYWYRQLPEEGLKFMVYLQKENIIDESGMPKERFSAEFPKEGPSILRIQQVVRGDSAAYFCASSPIGSGTGLYNEQFFGPGTRLTVL.

This clone has a single count. This chain links TRBV9 with TRBJ2-1; 15 bases are a match to TRBD2. In germline, CDR1 is SGDLS, CDR2 YYNGEE. The CDR3 has 19 amino acids. V was pared by 4 bases and J by 0 bases, with 8 bases of the junction left unmatched. The CDR3 reads CASSPGLAGGMSSYNEQFF. The DNA of the CDR3 is TGTGCCAGCAGCCCGGGACTAGCGGGAGGCATGAGCTCCTACAATGAGCAGTTCTTC.

The V call is TRBV28, the J call TRBJ2-7; no clear D. Per the germline V gene, CDR1 is MDHEN and CDR2 is SYDVKM. This CDR3 contains 14 residues. Trimming left V 5 bases short and J 3 bases short, with 14 bases between. Written as DNA, the CDR3 is TGTGCCAGCAGTCCCCAGATCCTAGGCTACGAGCAGTACTTC. Amino acids: CASSPQILGYEQYF.

V and J are TRBV28 and TRBJ2-1; D call uncertain. This CDR3 has 15 amino acids. The ends were cut back, 2 bases at V and 4 bases at J, with 12 bases in the middle. Germline V lookup: CDR1 MDHEN, CDR2 SYDVKM. CDR3 loop: CASSLELEPYNEQFF. In DNA form, the CDR3 reads TGTGCCAGCAGTTTAGAGTTAGAGCCTTACAATGAGCAGTTCTTC. The full variable domain, its missing parts supplied by reference TRBV28 and TRBJ2-1, is DVKVTQSSRYLVKRTGEKVFLECVQDMDHENMFWYRQDPGLGLRLIYFSYDVKMKEKGDIPEGYSVSREKKERFSLILESASTNQTSMYLCASSLELEPYNEQFFGPGTRLTVL.

The genes are TRBV5-1 and TRBJ2-1; 14 bases line up with TRBD2. CDR1 and CDR2 (germline): SGHRS, YFSETQ. The CDR3 sequence is 17 residues long. The junction had 13 bases not matched to a gene; V was cut back by 4 bases and J by 10 bases. For the CDR3, the DNA is TGCGCCAGCAGCGTAGGGACTAGCGGGAGTACCGGATGGGAGCAGTTCTTC. Protein product: CASSVGTSGSTGWEQFF.

The chain uses TRBV19 and TRBJ2-7; D is ambiguous. Trimming took off 6 bases at V and 2 bases at J, with 11 bases between the two ends. Germline CDR1 and CDR2: LNHDA and SQIVND (reference sequence). The CDR3 runs to 13 residues. The CDR3 DNA sequence: TGTGCCAGTAGCGAGGTAGTAGCCTACGAGCAGTACTTC. Translated, it gives CASSEVVAYEQYF.

V is TRBV18 and J is TRBJ1-4, with a possible D match to TRBD1 (6 bases). V lost 5 bases and J lost 5, with 9 bases in between. Germline CDR1 KGHSH, CDR2 LQKENI. The CDR3 has 13 residues. As DNA, the CDR3 is TGTGCCAGCTCAGGGGGCGCCAATGAAAAACTGTTTTTT. This encodes CASSGGANEKLFF. The whole variable domain, filled in from reference TRBV18 and TRBJ1-4, reads NAGVMQNPRHLVRRRGQEARLRCSPMKGHSHVYWYRQLPEEGLKFMVYLQKENIIDESGMPKERFSAEFPKEGPSILRIQQVVRGDSAAYFCASSGGANEKLFFGSGTQLSVL.

The rearrangement links TRBV2 to TRBJ1-1, with 8 bases matching TRBD1. V lost 11 bases and J lost 8; bases outside the gene matches: 1. CDR1 and CDR2 from the germline V gene are SNHLY and FYNNEI. This CDR3 contains 9 residues. As DNA, the CDR3 is TGTGCCGGACAGGGAGAAGCTTTCTTT. This encodes CAGQGEAFF.

The chain recombines TRBV5-1 with TRBJ1-6; D call uncertain. Trimming left V 3 bases short and J 9 bases short, with 16 bases between. The germline V gene has CDR1 SGHRS and CDR2 YFSETQ. The CDR3 spans 15 residues. CDR3 in DNA: TGCGCCAGCAGCTCCAATCAGGTGCGTTGTTCACCCCTCCACTTT. This encodes CASSSNQVRCSPLHF.

This chain connects TRBV28 to TRBJ2-3, with TRBD1 matching over 7 bases. Losses at the gene ends were 4 bases for V and 2 bases for J; bases not matched to a gene: 9. Germline V gives CDR1 MDHEN, CDR2 SYDVKM. This CDR3 is 16 amino acids long. The CDR3 reads CASSYPNRGITDTQYF. The CDR3 DNA reads TGTGCCAGCAGTTACCCCAACAGGGGTATCACAGATACGCAGTATTTT.

This chain joins TRBV7-8 and TRBJ1-5; D is undetermined. CDR1 is SGHVS and CDR2 is FQNEAQ in the germline V gene. This CDR3 region has 13 residues. Trimming took off 5 bases at V and 2 bases at J, with 7 bases between the two ends. This chain's CDR3 is CASSGSGNQPQHF. The CDR3, as DNA: TGTGCCAGCAGCGGTAGCGGCAATCAGCCCCAGCATTTT.

The chain recombines TRBV7-9 with TRBJ1-2, with D possibly TRBD1 on 6 matching bases. V was cut by 7 bases and J by 8 bases, with 23 bases left in between. Germline V gene data show CDR1 as SEHNR and CDR2 as FQNEAQ (reference sequence). This CDR3 is 15 amino acids long. The CDR3 loop reads CASNKWTAQVRGYTF. The CDR3 nucleotides are TGTGCCAGCAACAAATGGACAGCCCAGGTTAGGGGCTACACCTTC.

V and J are TRBV7-6 and TRBJ2-1; no reliable D call. V was cut by 5 bases and J by 7 bases, with 15 bases left in between. Germline CDR1 is SGHVS and CDR2 is FNYEAQ. The CDR3 sequence is 14 residues long. The CDR3 reads CASSNGLDLNEQFF. The CDR3, as DNA: TGTGCCAGCAGCAACGGCCTAGATCTGAATGAGCAGTTCTTC.

The chain joins TRBV19 to TRBJ2-1, with 12 bases fitting TRBD2. Germline lookup yields CDR1 LNHDA and CDR2 SQIVND (reference sequence). The CDR3 has 15 residues. V lost 3 bases to trimming and J lost 7 bases; unmatched junction nucleotides: 4. The DNA of the CDR3 is TGTGCCAGTAGTATCCTAGCGGGAGGGTTAAATGAGCAGTTCTTC. Its translation: CASSILAGGLNEQFF.

The chain joins TRBV28 to TRBJ2-1; D remains unclear. Looked up from germline, CDR1 is MDHEN and CDR2 is SYDVKM. This CDR3 spans 12 amino acids. The germline V and J ends were trimmed by 4 bases and 7 bases, with 8 bases remaining between them. The CDR3 reads CASSSSRNEQFF. CDR3 DNA: TGTGCCAGCAGTTCGAGCAGGAATGAGCAGTTCTTC.

This clone was recorded once. The chain joins TRBV6-6 to TRBJ1-2; 7 bases fit TRBD1. Germline values: CDR1 MNHNY, CDR2 SVGAGI (reference sequence). The CDR3 is 15 residues long. V was pared by 5 bases and J by 5 bases, with 11 bases of the junction left unmatched. The CDR3 loop is CASSNHRDSGYGYTF. The CDR3 DNA is TGTGCCAGCAGTAACCACCGGGACAGTGGTTATGGCTACACCTTC.

This chain links TRBV28 with TRBJ2-7, with TRBD2 matching 12 bases. This CDR3 has 17 residues. The V and J ends lost 6 bases and 5 bases, in that order; junction bases with no gene match: 14. Germline values: CDR1 MDHEN, CDR2 SYDVKM. CDR3 residues: CASRGYGLAGSFDEQYF. The CDR3 DNA is TGTGCCAGCAGGGGGTATGGACTAGCGGGGTCGTTTGACGAGCAGTACTTC.

This chain joins TRBV28 and TRBJ2-3; the match to TRBD2 covers 10 bases. From germline, CDR1 is MDHEN and CDR2 SYDVKM. The CDR3 is 16 amino acids. Trimming took 5 bases from V and 6 from J; bases not matched to a gene: 11. The DNA of the CDR3 is TGTGCCAGCAGTCCATGGACTAGCGGAGATTGGGATACGCAGTATTTT. Its translation: CASSPWTSGDWDTQYF.

This clone was detected a few times. The junction and the germline gene differ at one end; a read error may be behind it. This chain links TRBV30 with TRBJ1-5; perhaps TRBD1 as D (5 bases). Germline V gives CDR1 GTSNPN, CDR2 SVGIG (reference sequence). The CDR3 sequence is 13 residues long. CDR3 DNA sequence: TGTGCTTGGAATAAGGGGAGCAATCAGCCCCAGCATTTT. Translated: CAWNKGSNQPQHF.

The chain couples TRBV15 to TRBJ2-5, with 8 positions matching TRBD1. The DNA matches TRBJ2-7 better at its end, which makes the J call doubtful. Germline assignment: CDR1 LNHNV and CDR2 YYDKDF (reference sequence). The CDR3 is 12 residues long. This chain's CDR3 is CATSRGTGEQYF. The CDR3 DNA reads TGTGCCACCAGCAGGGGGACAGGCGAGCAGTACTTC.